Following are 17 T cell receptor beta chains from one sample sequenced in a study of blood T cell repertoires in COVID-19. Measured with immunoSEQ multiplex PCR; TCRdb has only the in-frame clones, and not every one. The sample holds roughly 290,000 clones; about 90% are singletons and the top ten take approximately 1.5%. Sequenced material: PBMCs or T cells enriched from blood (not recorded which). These TCRs come from a woman between 18 and 30 years old with acute COVID-19.

V is TRBV10-3 and J is TRBJ2-7; 8 nucleotides line up with TRBD1. CDR1 is ENHRY, CDR2 SYGVKD, per germline. Unmatched junction bases numbered 3, after V lost 5 bases and J lost 0 bases. CDR3 size: 14 residues. The CDR3: CAISQDRDSYEQYF. CDR3 in DNA: TGTGCCATCAGTCAGGACAGGGACTCCTACGAGCAGTACTTC.

V and J are TRBV4-2 and TRBJ1-5, with D hard to call. This CDR3 is built from 15 residues. V lost 1 base, J lost 1 base, and 8 bases lay in between. In germline, CDR1 is LGHNA, CDR2 YNFKEQ. For the CDR3, the DNA is TGTGCCAGCAGCCAAGGGCCGGGAAGCAATCAGCCCCAGCATTTT. It encodes CASSQGPGSNQPQHF.

The chain combines TRBV5-1 with TRBJ2-5, with D perhaps matching TRBD1 (5 bases). V shed 5 bases and J shed 1 base, with 9 bases lying between them. The CDR3 sequence is 13 residues long. Germline V gene sequence: CDR1 SGHRS, CDR2 YFSETQ. The CDR3 DNA sequence: TGCGCCAGCAGACAGGTCCGCCAAGAGACCCAGTACTTC. Translating it yields CASRQVRQETQYF.

The chain employs TRBV7-8 and TRBJ2-7, with TRBD1 matching 7 bases. The CDR3 is 16 residues long. V shed 1 base, J shed 1 base, and the junction held 7 bases outside the gene matches. Germline lookup yields CDR1 SGHVS and CDR2 FQNEAQ. CDR3 sequence: CASSLGELDRSYEQYF. The CDR3 DNA sequence: TGTGCCAGCAGCTTAGGAGAATTGGACAGGTCCTACGAGCAGTACTTC.

The V gene is TRBV27, the J gene TRBJ2-7; 8 bases align to TRBD2. From germline, CDR1 is MNHEY and CDR2 SMNVEV (reference sequence). CDR3 length: 14 residues. V lost 6 bases, J lost 8 bases, and 12 bases stayed unmatched. CDR3 sequence (DNA): TGTGCCAGCAGCTCCGGATTGGCGGGAGGAAAGCAGTACTTC. Its protein product is CASSSGLAGGKQYF.

V gene TRBV30 combines with J gene TRBJ1-3; tentative D call: TRBD1 (6 bases). Germline values: CDR1 GTSNPN, CDR2 SVGIG (reference sequence). This CDR3 is 12 amino acids long. V was clipped by 8 bases and J by 5 bases, with 13 bases between them. This CDR3 reads CAAQGWRNTIYF. In nucleotides, the CDR3 is TGTGCCGCCCAGGGGTGGAGAAACACCATATATTTT.

The chain is built from TRBV5-6 and TRBJ1-2; no reliable D call. This CDR3 is built from 15 residues. Between the trimmed V and J ends, which lost 4 bases and 4 bases, there was a span of 17 bases. Germline assignment: CDR1 SGHDT and CDR2 YYEEEE. The CDR3 loop reads CASSAARRASYGYTF. CDR3 sequence (DNA): TGTGCCAGCAGCGCTGCCCGGAGAGCAAGCTATGGCTACACCTTC.

The rearrangement links TRBV5-1 to TRBJ2-5; a weak D match, TRBD2 (6 bases). CDR3 length: 15 residues. Germline assignment: CDR1 SGHRS and CDR2 YFSETQ. Trimming removed 2 bases from V and 0 bases from J, with 11 bases in between. The CDR3 loop is CASSFWGRHQETQYF. The DNA of the CDR3 is TGCGCCAGCAGCTTTTGGGGGAGGCACCAAGAGACCCAGTACTTC.

The chain combines TRBV7-9 with TRBJ2-2; 11 bases are a match to TRBD2. V lost 4 bases and J lost 6; bases outside the gene matches: 16. Germline V gene lookup returns CDR1 SEHNR and CDR2 FQNEAQ (reference sequence). This CDR3 has 19 residues. The CDR3 protein is CASSSRTILAGGEAGELFF. The CDR3 DNA sequence: TGTGCCAGCAGCTCGCGAACCATTTTAGCGGGAGGGGAAGCCGGGGAGCTGTTTTTT.

V gene TRBV7-2 combines with J gene TRBJ1-4, with D maybe TRBD1 (5 bases). V lost 3 bases to trimming and J lost 0 bases, with 11 bases between them. CDR3 size: 16 residues. CDR1 SGHTA and CDR2 FQGNSA come from the germline V gene. The CDR3 spells CASSFQGTSTNEKLFF. For the CDR3, the DNA is TGTGCCAGCAGCTTTCAGGGTACCTCAACTAATGAAAAACTGTTTTTT.

The V gene is TRBV6-5, the J gene TRBJ1-1; a possible D gene is TRBD1 (6 bases). Germline CDR1 reads MNHEY; CDR2 reads SVGAGI. V was trimmed by 7 bases and J by 1 base, leaving 10 bases between them. The CDR3 sequence is 13 residues long. CDR3 in DNA: TGTGCCAGCAACGGGACACCGAACACTGAAGCTTTCTTT. Its translation is CASNGTPNTEAFF.

V usage is TRBV30 and J usage is TRBJ1-1; D possibly corresponds to TRBD1 (5 bases). The CDR3 is 13 residues long. Trimming shortened V by 4 bases and J by 8 bases, and 17 bases separated the two germline ends. CDR1 and CDR2 (germline): GTSNPN, SVGIG (reference sequence). The CDR3 DNA sequence: TGTGCCTGGACGGGGGGGACCAACTGGGAAGCTTTCTTT. It encodes CAWTGGTNWEAFF.

The chain carries TRBV19 and TRBJ2-3; 12 bases are a match to TRBD2. V trimming: 3 bases; J trimming: 4 bases; junction bases outside the gene matches: 5. Germline assignment: CDR1 LNHDA and CDR2 SQIVND (reference sequence). The CDR3 has 16 amino acids. For the CDR3, the DNA is TGTGCCAGTAGTATGAGGACTAGCGGGATGGCAGATACGCAGTATTTT. This encodes CASSMRTSGMADTQYF.

The chain uses TRBV28 and TRBJ2-1, with TRBD2 matching over 11 bases. The germline V gene has CDR1 MDHEN and CDR2 SYDVKM. This CDR3 comprises 15 residues. V lost 5 bases and J lost 9; bases outside the gene matches: 9. CDR3 coding DNA: TGTGCCAGCAGTCCCGTAGCGGGAGGGCCGAGTGAGCAGTTCTTC. Amino acid sequence: CASSPVAGGPSEQFF.

This rearrangement joins TRBV19 to TRBJ2-2; D is unclear. V gave up 3 bases and J gave up 5 bases, with 13 bases separating them. Germline V gene sequence: CDR1 LNHDA, CDR2 SQIVND (reference sequence). CDR3 size: 15 residues. CDR3 protein: CASSIRWSQTGELFF. CDR3 DNA: TGTGCCAGTAGTATTCGGTGGAGTCAGACCGGGGAGCTGTTTTTT.

This clone was observed a few times. The V gene is TRBV11-2, the J gene TRBJ2-7, with a tentative D call TRBD1 (5 bases). Germline lookup yields CDR1 SGHAT and CDR2 FQNNGV. Trimming cost V 2 bases and J 0 bases, with 11 bases left between them. The CDR3 is made up of 15 amino acids. This CDR3 is CASSLQGIGSYEQYF. DNA of the CDR3: TGTGCCAGCAGCTTACAGGGAATCGGCTCCTACGAGCAGTACTTC.

The genes are TRBV5-8 and TRBJ2-1; D gene unclear. CDR1 and CDR2 (germline): SGHTS, YDEGEE. The CDR3 spans 14 residues. V dropped 4 bases and J dropped 0 bases, with 8 bases sitting between them. CDR3 nucleotides: TGTGCCAGCAGCCCCTGGAGCTCCTACAATGAGCAGTTCTTC. Amino acid sequence: CASSPWSSYNEQFF.